This T cell receptor beta chain is drawn from a study of shared clonotypes between healthy human individuals. Study-wide context: For every donor, three CD4 naive, three CD4 memory, two CD8 naive and one CD8 memory plates were used.

Trimming took 5 bases from V and 3 from J; bases not matched to a gene: 7. CDR1 is SEHNR, CDR2 FQNEAQ, per germline (reference sequence). CDR3 length: 15 amino acids. Sequencing was performed with immunoSEQ multiplex PCR; in TCRdb, only in-frame clones are kept and a portion is missing. Of 600,000 to 750,000 clones in the sample, 60% to 80% were seen once. CD4+ cells yielded CD45RA+ naive and CD45RA-negative memory subsets. This sequence originates from a woman aged 25 to 45 in good health. The rearrangement links TRBV7-9 to TRBJ2-1, with 7 bases fitting TRBD1. The specimen sequenced was memory CD4+ T cells sorted from blood. Indicated subset: CD45RA-negative fraction. In DNA, the CDR3 is TGTGCCAGCAGCCCCACAGGGGCTCGCTACAATGAGCAGTTCTTC. Translation: CASSPTGARYNEQFF.